This T cell receptor beta chain was observed in a study of blood T cell repertoires in COVID-19. This clone was recorded many times. The germline V gene has CDR1 LGHDT and CDR2 YNNKEL (reference sequence). V shed 2 bases and J shed 0 bases, with 8 bases lying between them. The CDR3 runs 14 residues. Assay used: immunoSEQ multiplex PCR; TCRdb lists only in-frame clones, some missing. The data show over 100,000 clones, around three quarters seen once. This chain uses TRBV3-1 (or the pseudogene TRBV3-2) with TRBJ2-7; tentatively, D is TRBD1 (6 bases). This clonotype was sampled from a woman older than 75 with acute or convalescent COVID-19. Material: peripheral blood. The DNA of the CDR3 is TGTGCCAGCAGCCAACAGGGGAGCTCCTACGAGCAGTACTTC. This sequence encodes CASSQQGSSYEQYF.